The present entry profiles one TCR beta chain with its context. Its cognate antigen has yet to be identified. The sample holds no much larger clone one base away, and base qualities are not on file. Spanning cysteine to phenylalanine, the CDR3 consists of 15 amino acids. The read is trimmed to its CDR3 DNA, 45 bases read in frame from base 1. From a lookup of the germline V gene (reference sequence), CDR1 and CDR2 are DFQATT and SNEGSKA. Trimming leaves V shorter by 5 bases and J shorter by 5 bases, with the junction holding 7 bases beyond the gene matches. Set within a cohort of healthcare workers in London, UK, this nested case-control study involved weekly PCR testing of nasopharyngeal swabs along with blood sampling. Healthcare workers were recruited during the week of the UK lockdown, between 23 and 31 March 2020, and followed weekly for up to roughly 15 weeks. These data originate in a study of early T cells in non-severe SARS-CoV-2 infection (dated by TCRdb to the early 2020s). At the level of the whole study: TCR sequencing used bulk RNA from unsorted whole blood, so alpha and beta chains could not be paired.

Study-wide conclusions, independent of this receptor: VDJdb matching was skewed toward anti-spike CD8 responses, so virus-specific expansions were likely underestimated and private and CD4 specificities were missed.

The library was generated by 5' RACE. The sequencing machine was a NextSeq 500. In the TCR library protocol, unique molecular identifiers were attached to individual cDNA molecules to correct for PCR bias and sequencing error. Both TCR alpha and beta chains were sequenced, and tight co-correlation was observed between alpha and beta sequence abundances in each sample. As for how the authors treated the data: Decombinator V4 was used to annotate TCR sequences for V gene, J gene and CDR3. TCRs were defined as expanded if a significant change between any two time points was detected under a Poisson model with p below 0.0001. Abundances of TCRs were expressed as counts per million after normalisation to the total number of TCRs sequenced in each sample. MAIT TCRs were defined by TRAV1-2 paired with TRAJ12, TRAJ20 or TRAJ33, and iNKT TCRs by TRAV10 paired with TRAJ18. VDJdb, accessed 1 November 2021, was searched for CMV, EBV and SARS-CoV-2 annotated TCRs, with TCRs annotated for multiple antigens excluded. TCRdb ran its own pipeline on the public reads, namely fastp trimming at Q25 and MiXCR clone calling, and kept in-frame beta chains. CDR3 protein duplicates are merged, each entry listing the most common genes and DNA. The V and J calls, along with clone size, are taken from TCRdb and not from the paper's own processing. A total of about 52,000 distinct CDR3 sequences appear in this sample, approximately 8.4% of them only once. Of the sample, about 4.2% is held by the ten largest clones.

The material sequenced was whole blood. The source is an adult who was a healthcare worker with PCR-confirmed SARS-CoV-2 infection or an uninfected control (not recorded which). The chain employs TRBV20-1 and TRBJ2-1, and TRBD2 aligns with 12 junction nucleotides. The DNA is TGCAGTGCTCACATTCTAGCGGGGGGGAACAATGAGCAGTTCTTC. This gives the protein CSAHILAGGNNEQFF.